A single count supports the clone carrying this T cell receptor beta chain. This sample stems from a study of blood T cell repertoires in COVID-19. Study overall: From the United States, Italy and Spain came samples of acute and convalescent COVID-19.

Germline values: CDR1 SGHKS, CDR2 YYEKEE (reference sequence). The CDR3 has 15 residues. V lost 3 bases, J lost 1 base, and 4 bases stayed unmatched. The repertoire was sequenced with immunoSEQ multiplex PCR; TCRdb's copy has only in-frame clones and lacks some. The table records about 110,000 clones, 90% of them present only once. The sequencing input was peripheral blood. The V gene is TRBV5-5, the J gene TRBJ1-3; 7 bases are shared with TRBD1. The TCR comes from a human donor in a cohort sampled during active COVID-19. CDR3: CASSSGTVSGNTIYF. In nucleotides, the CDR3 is TGTGCCAGCAGCTCGGGGACAGTTTCTGGAAACACCATATATTTT.